This entry is about one T cell receptor (beta chain). What it binds is unknown. The sample originates from a study of T cell responses to AZD1222 COVID-19 vaccine. General observations from the study: At study baseline, merely roughly 6 AZD1222 recipients were seropositive. In a largely white British group with more females than males, clonal diversity was possibly underestimated.

Combined were second doses at about 4 or about 12 weeks. TCRdb's copy holds only in-frame clones and misses some; the assay was immunoSEQ multiplex PCR. The table includes about 180,000 clones, around nine tenths detected once. CDR1 is KGHSH and CDR2 is LQKENI in the germline V gene. The CDR3 runs to 15 residues. After removal of 3 bases from V and 3 bases from J, the junction contained 4 bases not matched to a gene. This sequence was found in an adult who received the AZD1222 COVID-19 vaccine. J is TRBJ2-5 and V is TRBV18, with 10 bases lining up with TRBD1. The input for sequencing was peripheral blood, taken 28 days after the second AZD1222 dose. CDR3 region: CASSPRQGAKETQYF. The DNA of the CDR3 is TGTGCCAGCTCACCTAGACAGGGGGCGAAAGAGACCCAGTACTTC.